This entry is about one TCR beta chain. The record originates from a study of shared clonotypes between healthy human individuals. In the authors' methods: Without quality scores, immunoSEQ junctional reads could not be filtered like full-length reads. The repertoire was sequenced with immunoSEQ multiplex PCR; TCRdb's copy has only in-frame clones and lacks some. The V and J calls and clone size come from that table; D and trimming were worked out from the DNA. The repertoire has about 1.9 million clones, around 93% of them found once; the top ten carry about 1.7%. CD45RO-negative CD8 cells positively selected for CCR7 made up the naive population, which excluded terminally differentiated effector memory CD45RA+ cells. The CDR3 runs to 15 residues. Between the trimmed V and J ends, which lost 5 bases and 3 bases, there was a span of 17 bases. Germline-derived CDR1 and CDR2 are SGHTA and FQGNSA.

The genes are TRBV7-2 and TRBJ2-7, with D unresolved. The receptor's source is a man aged 18-30 years in good health. Some clones in this sample may be carry-over from other donors' samples. Sequenced: naive CD8+ T cells from PBMCs. In DNA form, the CDR3 reads TGTGCCAGCAGCCCCGCCTATAACAGTCTCTACGAGCAGTACTTC. It yields the protein CASSPAYNSLYEQYF.